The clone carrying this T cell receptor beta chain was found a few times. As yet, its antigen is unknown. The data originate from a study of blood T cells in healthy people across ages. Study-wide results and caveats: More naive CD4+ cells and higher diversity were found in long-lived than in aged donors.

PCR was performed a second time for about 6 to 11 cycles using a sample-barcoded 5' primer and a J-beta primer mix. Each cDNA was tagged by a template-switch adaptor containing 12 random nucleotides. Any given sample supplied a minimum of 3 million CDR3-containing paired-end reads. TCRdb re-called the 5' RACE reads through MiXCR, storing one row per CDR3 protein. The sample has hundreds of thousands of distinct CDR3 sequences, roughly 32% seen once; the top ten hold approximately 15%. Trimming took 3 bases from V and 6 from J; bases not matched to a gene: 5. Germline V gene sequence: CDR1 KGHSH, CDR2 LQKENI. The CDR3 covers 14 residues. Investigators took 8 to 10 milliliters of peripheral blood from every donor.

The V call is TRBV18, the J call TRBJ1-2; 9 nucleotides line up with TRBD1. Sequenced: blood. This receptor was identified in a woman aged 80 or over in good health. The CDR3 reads CASSPRQGVHGYTF. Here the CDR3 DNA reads TGTGCCAGCTCACCGAGACAGGGGGTCCATGGCTACACCTTC. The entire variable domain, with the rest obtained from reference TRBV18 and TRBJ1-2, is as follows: NAGVMQNPRHLVRRRGQEARLRCSPMKGHSHVYWYRQLPEEGLKFMVYLQKENIIDESGMPKERFSAEFPKEGPSILRIQQVVRGDSAAYFCASSPRQGVHGYTFGSGTRLTVV.